These 10 T cell receptor beta chains were sequenced from one sample in a study of blood T cells in healthy people across ages. Combining a sample-barcoded 5' primer with a J-beta primer mix, a second PCR ran for about 6 to 11 cycles. TCRdb used MiXCR to reprocess the 5' RACE reads, holding one entry per CDR3 protein. The table includes hundreds of thousands of distinct CDR3 sequences, about a third detected once. Source material: blood. Receptors originate from a woman of 80 years or more in good health.

The chain employs TRBV13 and TRBJ2-7; 8 nucleotides agree with TRBD1. CDR1 is PRHDT, CDR2 FYEKMQ, per germline (reference sequence). CDR3 length: 17 residues. The junction had 14 bases not matched to a gene; V was cut back by 2 bases and J by 5 bases. The CDR3 DNA reads TGTGCCAGCAGCTTAATCCGGGGTTGGACAGGGAAAAACGAGCAGTACTTC. Translating it yields CASSLIRGWTGKNEQYF.

Worth noting for this clonotype: A read error may explain this, as a much larger clone is one base away. This chain connects TRBV7-9 to TRBJ2-6; TRBD1 is a possible D gene (5 bases). Per germline, CDR1 SEHNR and CDR2 FQNEAQ (reference sequence). The CDR3 consists of 15 residues. The CDR3, as DNA: TGTGCCAGCGGCAACTTCCCCTCTGGGGCCAACGCCCTGACTTTC. Encoded protein: CASGNFPSGANALTF.

This clonotype has ten or more counts. The genes are TRBV20-1 and TRBJ2-7, with D tentatively TRBD1 or TRBD2 (5 bases each). Germline assignment: CDR1 DFQATT and CDR2 SNEGSKA (reference sequence). Trimming took 5 bases from V and 4 from J, leaving 15 bases between them. The CDR3 covers 13 residues. CDR3 amino acids: CSAPGPFSYEQYF. CDR3 bases: TGCAGTGCTCCGGGACCTTTTAGTTACGAGCAGTACTTC.

Comment on this clonotype: One base away lies a much larger clone, so this may be a sequencing read error. The J gene is TRBJ2-5, the V gene TRBV30; D not resolved. Germline V gene lookup returns CDR1 GTSNPN and CDR2 SVGIG (reference sequence). CDR3 length: 11 amino acids. Trimming removed 5 bases from V and 11 bases from J, with 15 bases in between. CDR3 loop: CAWDRETEQYF. Here the CDR3 DNA reads TGTGCCTGGGATAGAGAAACTGAGCAGTACTTC.

This clonotype was seen once. Since a much larger clone is just one base distant, this may be a read error. V is TRBV12-3 or TRBV12-4 and J is TRBJ1-1; no reliable D call. The CDR3 is 14 residues long. The CDR3 DNA sequence: TGTGCCGGCAGTTTGCTTGAAGTAGGCACTGAAGCTTTCTTT. Translation: CAGSLLEVGTEAFF.

This chain uses TRBV27 with TRBJ1-2; D gene unclear. V lost 5 bases and J lost 3, with 13 bases in between. CDR1 is MNHEY and CDR2 is SMNVEV in the germline V gene (reference sequence). The CDR3 runs 14 residues. The DNA for the CDR3 is TGTGCCAGCAGTACCCATTGGACGGACTATGGCTACACCTTC. It is translated as CASSTHWTDYGYTF.

This clonotype is a singleton in its sample. The V gene is TRBV7-2, the J gene TRBJ1-1, with a weak D call TRBD1 (5 bases). Trimming took 8 bases from V and 0 from J, leaving 13 bases between them. Germline V lookup: CDR1 SGHTA, CDR2 FQGNSA. The CDR3 is 14 residues long. CDR3 DNA sequence: TGTGCCAGCGGCGAGGGGAATATGAACACTGAAGCTTTCTTT. This codes for CASGEGNMNTEAFF. Looking up the rest from reference TRBV7-2 and TRBJ1-1 gives the full variable domain: GAGVSQSPSNKVTEKGKDVELRCDPISGHTALYWYRQSLGQGLEFLIYFQGNSAPDKSGLPSDRFSAERTGGSVSTLTIQRTQQEDSAVYLCASGEGNMNTEAFFGQGTRLTVV.

This chain's CDR3 is CASSQEALYGELFF. In nucleotides, the CDR3 is TGCGCCAGCAGCCAAGAGGCCTTATACGGGGAGCTGTTTTTT. This sequence joins TRBV4-3 and TRBJ2-2, with D unclear. V was clipped by 0 bases and J by 7 bases, with 9 bases between them. This CDR3 contains 14 residues. Germline lookup yields CDR1 LGHNA and CDR2 YSLEER.

V gene TRBV10-2 combines with J gene TRBJ2-7; D call uncertain. V was clipped by 2 bases and J by 0 bases, with 11 bases between them. There are 15 residues in the CDR3. CDR1 is WSHSY and CDR2 is SAAADI in the germline V gene. Written as DNA, the CDR3 is TGCGCCAGCAGTGAGGGCTCCTCGGCCTCCTACGAGCAGTACTTC. This encodes CASSEGSSASYEQYF.

The rearrangement uses TRBV5-6 and TRBJ1-5; D remains unclear. The CDR3 contains 14 residues. The V and J ends lost 0 bases and 5 bases respectively, with 9 bases between them. Germline lookup yields CDR1 SGHDT and CDR2 YYEEEE. The CDR3 reads CASSLGLRDQPQHF. The CDR3 DNA sequence: TGTGCCAGCAGCTTGGGATTGAGAGATCAGCCCCAGCATTTT.